This T cell receptor beta chain was observed in a study of graft-versus-host responses after intestinal transplantation. Generated by immunoSEQ multiplex PCR, the TCRdb table keeps only in-frame clones and is missing some. The sample lists over 65,000 clones, approximately 90% occurring once. Germline V CDR1 and CDR2: SGHRS, YFSETQ. This CDR3 spans 15 amino acids. The V and J ends lost 1 base and 2 bases respectively, with 10 bases between them. Comments on this clone: Antigen specificity is unknown.

This rearrangement joins TRBV5-1 to TRBJ2-1; D gene uncertain. The sample consisted of unstimulated CD8+ T cells sorted from spleen or lymph node cells, taken before transplant. This TCR came from a human donor who was the organ donor for an intestinal transplant. DNA for the CDR3: TGCGCCAGCAGCTTGAGTGTAACAGCCTACAATGAGCAGTTCTTC. Amino acids: CASSLSVTAYNEQFF.